This paragraph reports one T cell receptor beta chain. What this receptor recognizes is not known. Relative to the germline gene, one junction end is altered; a read error may explain this. A constant-region primer and ProtoScript II reverse transcriptase were used to reverse-transcribe TCRbeta-specific cDNA from about 530 ng total RNA. TCRbeta libraries were built with three nested multiplex PCR rounds, a slightly modified ARM-PCR procedure. The first two PCR rounds used multiplex TRBV1-TRBV30 forward primers with a Cbeta reverse primer, each for approximately 11 cycles. A final 25-cycle PCR with Deep VentR polymerase added sample barcodes and Illumina adapters. Before sequencing, amplicons of 200-500 bp were purified from gel using a QIAquick gel extraction kit. TCRbeta amplicons were sequenced on an Illumina HiSeq 2500 with 250-bp paired-end reads. In the original analysis: Reads were quality-trimmed with Trimmomatic v0.33, and paired reads were merged with FLASH v1.2.11 to recover full CDR3 sequences. MiGEC v1.2.1b assigned V, D and J germline segments to the rearranged TCRbeta sequences. VDJtools v1.0.0 computed clonotype statistics and Shannon-Wiener diversity indices. To reduce sampling bias, subsequent analyses other than the diversity analysis used only the 250 most abundant clonotypes in each sample. TCRdb applied fastp at Q25 and MiXCR to the public reads, then kept only in-frame beta chains. Every CDR3 protein is listed once, alongside the most common genes and DNA of its rows. TCRdb, not the original authors, processed these V and J calls. This sample gives 40,000 to 45,000 distinct CDR3 sequences in total; approximately 70% of them show up just once. Jointly, the top ten make up 15% to 20% of the sample.

Without any cell sorting, total RNA and DNA were extracted together from roughly 21-30 mg of bulk tissue using the AllPrep DNA/RNA mini kit. Between November 2015 and March 2016, 4 or 5 patients in China with histopathologically diagnosed primary liver carcinoma had their tumors surgically resected. Chronic HBV infection was present in the patients, and the patients were treatment-naive at sampling. Each tumor was sampled at five spatially separated regions: the superior, inferior, left-lateral and right-lateral poles and the tumor centre. More than 80% viable tumor cells were found by histology in every tumor sample. Pieces of fresh tumor and adjacent tissue were cut in half, with one half kept in RNAlater at -80 degrees C and the other half sent for histology. The data belong to a study of tumor-infiltrating lymphocytes in primary liver carcinoma (dated by TCRdb to the late 2010s). About the study as a whole: Of the five patients, three men and two women aged 30 to 69 years, four had hepatocellular carcinoma and one had combined HCC and intrahepatic cholangiocarcinoma. TCRbeta repertoire sequencing, expression microarrays and whole-exome sequencing were combined in the study across five regions of each liver tumor, with adjacent normal tissue and blood also included. The five patients had tumors of stage T1-T3 N0M0, with maximum diameters ranging from roughly 4 to 11 cm. A total of about 35 specimens from 5 patients, comprising some 25 tumor regions, 5 adjacent noncancerous liver tissues and 5 peripheral blood samples, were covered by TCRbeta repertoire sequencing. Each sample produced about 3.5 to 8 million productive TCRbeta reads, and read depth showed no significant difference between tissue types. The 25 or so tumor region samples were profiled with Agilent mRNA microarrays so that TCRbeta repertoire diversity could be related to the local molecular phenotype. Technical replicate repertoires showed high reproducibility, with mean shared-clone rates near 0.89 and correlation coefficients above 0.95. Overall study results and their limits: Since the samples were bulk and unsorted, there was no way to compare CD4+ and CD8+ T cell repertoires. Only a few patients were included in the study, and the authors note that the findings should be validated in a larger study. Only the TCR beta chain was sequenced, which likely underestimates true repertoire diversity because unpaired alpha chains were not captured. Only about 7-25% of top clones were present in all five regions of a tumor, suggesting spatial heterogeneity of tumor-infiltrating T cells. The top 250 clones made up a significantly larger repertoire fraction in tumors than in blood (p = 0.039). Consistent with antigen-driven expansion, pairs of tumor regions showed higher repertoire overlap (mean roughly 36%) than either tumor-adjacent pairs (approximately 17%) or tumor-blood pairs (approximately 15%).

CDR1 and CDR2 are drawn from the germline V gene: SGHAT, FQNNGV. The cysteine opens and the phenylalanine closes a CDR3 of 17 amino acids. Of all the DNA, just the CDR3 is kept, 51 bases in frame from base 1. The sequenced sample consisted of liver tumor tissue from sampling region 2. The intended sense of this specimen's cell subset or site label: tumor region T2, inferior pole. The receptor chain draws on TRBV11-2 and TRBJ1-5; TRBD1 is a weak D gene call, 6 bases matching. The sequence was collected from a man aged 40-49 years with primary liver carcinoma and hepatitis B virus infection. The DNA is as follows: TGTGTCACCAGCTTAGTAGGGGTAACAGGGAGCAATCAGCCCCAACATTTT. Its translation reads: CVTSLVGVTGSNQPQHF.